This T cell receptor (beta chain) is from a study of cytomegalovirus exposure and HLA in healthy donors. On the study more broadly: A data release that came early held 80 million or so unique TCRs from HLA-typed donors. Study outcomes and limitations: A later analysis by the authors found several of the most significant clusters apparently linked to common viral pathogens. Information on immune exposure was restricted to one variable (CMV serostatus). A link between a missense DCLRE1C variant and TCR beta V- and J-gene trimming emerged from a later analysis.

PCR involved 60 Vbeta and 13 Jbeta primers. This table comes from immunoSEQ multiplex PCR, and its TCRdb copy is limited to in-frame clones, with some not included. The data hold roughly 100,000 clones, with 60% to 85% observed a single time. A word on this clone: Antigen: not known.

The germline V and J ends were trimmed by 4 bases and 2 bases, with 14 bases remaining between them. Germline lookup yields CDR1 SGHDN and CDR2 FVKESK. The CDR3 has 15 residues. Source material: PBMCs. The rearrangement uses TRBV14 and TRBJ2-5; D is perhaps TRBD2 (6 bases). This sequence was found in a man aged 50 to 59 in good health and CMV-seropositive. The CDR3 reads CASSPYEGLQETQYF. As DNA, the CDR3 is TGTGCCAGCAGCCCCTACGAGGGACTTCAAGAGACCCAGTACTTC.